Sequencing of this T cell receptor (beta chain) was carried out in a study of cytomegalovirus exposure and HLA in healthy donors. From germline, CDR1 is SEHNR and CDR2 FQNEAQ (reference sequence). V lost 3 bases and J lost 3, with 11 bases in between. The CDR3 contains 14 residues. Profiling relied on immunoSEQ multiplex PCR, and the TCRdb table lists in-frame clones only, not all of them. Among over 200,000 clones listed, around 86% were seen once. This clonotype was obtained from a woman between 18 and 30 years old in good health and CMV-seropositive. The gene calls are TRBV7-9 and TRBJ1-1, with D perhaps matching TRBD1 (6 bases). Sequencing input: PBMCs. CDR3 sequence: CASSFDRRYTEAFF. The CDR3, as DNA: TGTGCCAGCAGCTTTGACAGGAGGTACACTGAAGCTTTCTTT.